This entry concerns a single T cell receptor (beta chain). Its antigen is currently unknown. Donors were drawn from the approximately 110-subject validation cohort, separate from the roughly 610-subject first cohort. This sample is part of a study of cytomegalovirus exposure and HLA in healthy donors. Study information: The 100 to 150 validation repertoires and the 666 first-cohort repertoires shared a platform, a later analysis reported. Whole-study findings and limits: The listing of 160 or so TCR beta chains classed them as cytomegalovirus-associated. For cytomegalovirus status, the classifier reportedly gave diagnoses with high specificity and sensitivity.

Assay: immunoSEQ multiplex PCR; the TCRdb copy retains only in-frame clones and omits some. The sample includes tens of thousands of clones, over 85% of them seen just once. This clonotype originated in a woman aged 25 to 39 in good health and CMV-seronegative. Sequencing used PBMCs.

The CDR3 region has the DNA TGTGCCAGCAGCAAAGGTGTAGATCAGCCCCAGCATTTT. Translating gives CASSKGVDQPQHF. The chain employs TRBV21-1 and TRBJ1-5. TRBV21-1 is classified as a pseudogene. The CDR3 extends over 13 amino acids.